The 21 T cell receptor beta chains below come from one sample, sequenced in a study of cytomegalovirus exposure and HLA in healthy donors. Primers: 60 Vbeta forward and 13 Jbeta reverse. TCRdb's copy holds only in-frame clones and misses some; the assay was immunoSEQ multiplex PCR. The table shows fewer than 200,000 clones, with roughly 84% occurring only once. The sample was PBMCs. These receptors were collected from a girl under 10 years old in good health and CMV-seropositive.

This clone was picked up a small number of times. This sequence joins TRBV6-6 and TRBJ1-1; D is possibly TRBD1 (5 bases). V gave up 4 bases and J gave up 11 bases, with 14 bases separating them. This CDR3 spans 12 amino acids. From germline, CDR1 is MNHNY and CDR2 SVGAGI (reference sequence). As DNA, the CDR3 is TGTGCCAGCAGTTCTGGTTCAGGGATGGCTTTCTTT. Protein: CASSSGSGMAFF.

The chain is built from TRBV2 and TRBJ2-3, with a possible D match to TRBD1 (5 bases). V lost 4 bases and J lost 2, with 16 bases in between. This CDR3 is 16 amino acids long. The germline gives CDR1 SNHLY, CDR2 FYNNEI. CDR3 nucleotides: TGTGCCAGCAGTGTACAGGCTTTCCCTTTCACAGATACGCAGTATTTT. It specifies CASSVQAFPFTDTQYF.

CDR3 sequence: CASSSHSGRSYEQYF. In DNA form, the CDR3 reads TGTGCCAGCAGCTCGCATAGCGGGAGAAGCTACGAGCAGTACTTC. The chain has TRBV7-2 and TRBJ2-7; the match to TRBD2 covers 9 bases. Germline trimming cut 4 bases from V and 3 bases from J; bases unmatched to any gene: 7. The V gene's germline CDR1 is SGHTA and CDR2 FQGNSA. The CDR3 is 15 amino acids.

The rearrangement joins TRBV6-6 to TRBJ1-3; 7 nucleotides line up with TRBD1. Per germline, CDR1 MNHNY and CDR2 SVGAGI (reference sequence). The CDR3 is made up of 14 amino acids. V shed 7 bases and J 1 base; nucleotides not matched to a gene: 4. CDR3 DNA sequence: TGTGCCAGCACACAACAGGGGTCTGGAAACACCATATATTTT. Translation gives CASTQQGSGNTIYF.

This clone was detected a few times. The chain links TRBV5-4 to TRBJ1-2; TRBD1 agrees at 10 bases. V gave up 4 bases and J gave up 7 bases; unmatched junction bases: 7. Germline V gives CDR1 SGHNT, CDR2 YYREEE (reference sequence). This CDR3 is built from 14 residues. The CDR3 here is CASSRDRGGGGYTF. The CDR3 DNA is TGTGCCAGCAGCCGGGACAGGGGCGGGGGTGGCTACACCTTC.

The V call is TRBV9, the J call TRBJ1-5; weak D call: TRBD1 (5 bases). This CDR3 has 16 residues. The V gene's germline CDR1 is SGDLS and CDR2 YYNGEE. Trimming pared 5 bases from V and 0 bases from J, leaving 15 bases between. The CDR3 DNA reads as TGTGCCAGCAGGGCCCCAGACAGCTATAGCAATCAGCCCCAGCATTTT. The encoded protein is CASRAPDSYSNQPQHF.

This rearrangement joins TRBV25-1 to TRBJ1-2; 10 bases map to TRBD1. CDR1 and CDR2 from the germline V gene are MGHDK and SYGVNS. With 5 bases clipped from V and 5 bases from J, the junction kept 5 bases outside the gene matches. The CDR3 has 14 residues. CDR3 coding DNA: TGTGCCAGCAGTCGCGGGACAGGGGAGTATGGCTACACCTTC. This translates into CASSRGTGEYGYTF.

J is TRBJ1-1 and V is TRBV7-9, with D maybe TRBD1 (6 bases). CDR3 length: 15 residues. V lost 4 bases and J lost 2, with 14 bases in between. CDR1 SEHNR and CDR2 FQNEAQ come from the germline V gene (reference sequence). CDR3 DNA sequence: TGTGCCAGCAGCTCGAGACAGGCCAAAAACACTGAAGCTTTCTTT. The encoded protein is CASSSRQAKNTEAFF.

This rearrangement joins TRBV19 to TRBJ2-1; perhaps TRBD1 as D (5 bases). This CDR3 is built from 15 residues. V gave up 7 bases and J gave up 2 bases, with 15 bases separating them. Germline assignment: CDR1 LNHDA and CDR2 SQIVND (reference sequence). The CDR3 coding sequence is TGTGCCAGTACCCAAGGGCAGGGAACCTACAATGAGCAGTTCTTC. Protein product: CASTQGQGTYNEQFF.

CDR3 in DNA: TGTGCCAGCAGCCTCCACCAAGGAGGAGGAAAACTGTTTTTT. Translation: CASSLHQGGGKLFF. The chain employs TRBV7-6 and TRBJ1-4; unclear D gene. Germline V CDR1 and CDR2: SGHVS, FNYEAQ. V was pared by 5 bases and J by 10 bases, with 17 bases between. The length of the CDR3 is 14 residues.

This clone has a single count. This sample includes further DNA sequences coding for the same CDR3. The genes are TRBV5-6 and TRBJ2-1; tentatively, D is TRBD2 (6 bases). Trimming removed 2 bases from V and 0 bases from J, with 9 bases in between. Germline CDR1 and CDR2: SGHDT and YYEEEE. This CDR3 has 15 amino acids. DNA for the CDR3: TGTGCCAGCAGCTTTGGGGGGAGCTCCTACAATGAGCAGTTCTTC. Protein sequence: CASSFGGSSYNEQFF.

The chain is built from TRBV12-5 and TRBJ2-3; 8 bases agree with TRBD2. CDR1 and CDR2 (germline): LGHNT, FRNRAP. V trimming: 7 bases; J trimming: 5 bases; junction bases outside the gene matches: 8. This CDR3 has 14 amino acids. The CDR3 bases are TGTGCTAGTGCCCTTGGCGCGGGAGGAGATACGCAGTATTTT. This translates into CASALGAGGDTQYF.

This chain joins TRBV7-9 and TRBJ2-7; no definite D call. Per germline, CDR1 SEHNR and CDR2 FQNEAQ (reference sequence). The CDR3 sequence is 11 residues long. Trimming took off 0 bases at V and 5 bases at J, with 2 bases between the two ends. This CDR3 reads CASSLANEQYF. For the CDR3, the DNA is TGTGCCAGCAGCTTAGCCAACGAGCAGTACTTC.

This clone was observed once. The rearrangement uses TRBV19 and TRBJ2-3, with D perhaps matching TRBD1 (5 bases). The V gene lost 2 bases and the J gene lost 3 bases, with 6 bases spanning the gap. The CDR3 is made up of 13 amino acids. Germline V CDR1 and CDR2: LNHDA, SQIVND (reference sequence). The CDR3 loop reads CASSIRGTDTQYF. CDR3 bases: TGTGCCAGTAGTATAAGGGGAACAGATACGCAGTATTTT.

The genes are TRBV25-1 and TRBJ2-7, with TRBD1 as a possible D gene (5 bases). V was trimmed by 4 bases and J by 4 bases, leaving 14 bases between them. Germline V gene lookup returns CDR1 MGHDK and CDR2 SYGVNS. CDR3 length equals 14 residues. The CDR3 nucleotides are TGTGCCAGCAGTGGGCAGGGTAGTTTATACGAGCAGTACTTC. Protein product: CASSGQGSLYEQYF.

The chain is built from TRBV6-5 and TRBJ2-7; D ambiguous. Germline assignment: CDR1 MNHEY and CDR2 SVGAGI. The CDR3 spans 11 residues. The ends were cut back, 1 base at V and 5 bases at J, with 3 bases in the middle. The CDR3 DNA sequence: TGTGCCAGCAGTTACTTTAACGAGCAGTACTTC. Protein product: CASSYFNEQYF.

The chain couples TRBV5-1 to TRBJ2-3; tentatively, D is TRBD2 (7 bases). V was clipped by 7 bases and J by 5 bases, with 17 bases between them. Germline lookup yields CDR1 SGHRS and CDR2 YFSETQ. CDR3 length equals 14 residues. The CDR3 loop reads CASGWGGGEDTQYF. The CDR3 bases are TGCGCCAGCGGCTGGGGGGGCGGGGAAGATACGCAGTATTTT.

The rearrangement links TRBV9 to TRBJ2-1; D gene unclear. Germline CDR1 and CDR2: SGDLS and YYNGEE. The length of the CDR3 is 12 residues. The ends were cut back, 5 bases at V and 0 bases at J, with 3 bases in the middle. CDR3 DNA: TGTGCCAGCAGTCGCTCCTACAATGAGCAGTTCTTC. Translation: CASSRSYNEQFF.

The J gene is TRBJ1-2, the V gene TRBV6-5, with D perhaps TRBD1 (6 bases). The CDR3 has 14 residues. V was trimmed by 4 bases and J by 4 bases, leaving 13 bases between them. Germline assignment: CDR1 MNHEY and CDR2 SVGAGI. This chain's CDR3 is CASSSGRGAYGYTF. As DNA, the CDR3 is TGTGCCAGCAGTTCCGGTCGGGGGGCCTATGGCTACACCTTC.

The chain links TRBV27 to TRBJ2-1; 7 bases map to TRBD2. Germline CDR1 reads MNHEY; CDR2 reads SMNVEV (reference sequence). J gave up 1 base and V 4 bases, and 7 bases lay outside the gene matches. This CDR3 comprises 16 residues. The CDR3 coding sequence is TGTGCCAGCAGTTACTTCGGGGGGTGGTCCTACAATGAGCAGTTCTTC. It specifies CASSYFGGWSYNEQFF.

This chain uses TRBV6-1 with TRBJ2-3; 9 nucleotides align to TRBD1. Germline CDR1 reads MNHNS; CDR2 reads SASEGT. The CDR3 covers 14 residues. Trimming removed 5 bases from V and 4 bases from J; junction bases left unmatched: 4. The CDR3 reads CASSPDRGSDTQYF. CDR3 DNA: TGTGCCAGCAGTCCGGACAGGGGCTCAGATACGCAGTATTTT.